One and the same sample provided the 12 T cell receptor beta chains below, sequenced in a study of T cell changes during pregnancy in multiple sclerosis. Repertoires were generated with immunoSEQ multiplex PCR, while TCRdb's copy carries only in-frame clones and drops some. The profile covers 100,000 to 130,000 clones, with just under 95% appearing a single time and around 0.8% taken by the ten largest. The sample in question was peripheral blood, obtained in the third trimester of pregnancy. The receptors stem from a female donor in good health, enrolled as a control in a pregnancy study.

The chain is built from TRBV10-3 and TRBJ2-7, with TRBD1 identical over 10 bases. CDR3 length: 14 residues. V lost 4 bases, J lost 5 bases, and 5 bases stayed unmatched. Germline CDR1 is ENHRY and CDR2 is SYGVKD. CDR3 DNA: TGTGCCATCAGTGGCGACAGGGGGCAGAACGAGCAGTACTTC. This gives the protein CAISGDRGQNEQYF.

V and J are TRBV7-9 and TRBJ2-1; D is undetermined. Germline V gives CDR1 SEHNR, CDR2 FQNEAQ (reference sequence). Trimming cost V 2 bases and J 10 bases, with 6 bases left between them. This CDR3 is 11 amino acids long. The CDR3 spells CASSLQREQFF. The CDR3 DNA reads TGTGCCAGCAGCTTACAGAGGGAGCAGTTCTTC.

This chain joins TRBV5-1 and TRBJ1-1; possible D gene TRBD1, 6 bases. The CDR3 length is 14 residues. The V and J ends lost 5 bases and 3 bases respectively, with 14 bases between them. Germline V gives CDR1 SGHRS, CDR2 YFSETQ. CDR3 residues: CASSSGQLDTEAFF. Here the CDR3 DNA reads TGCGCCAGCAGTTCTGGACAGCTAGACACTGAAGCTTTCTTT.

The V and J genes are TRBV10-3 and TRBJ2-4, with D possibly being TRBD2 (7 bases). The CDR3 length is 20 residues. In germline, CDR1 is ENHRY, CDR2 SYGVKD. Trimming stripped 0 bases from V and 0 bases from J, with 21 bases between. CDR3 sequence: CAISESGNNTGRVAKNIQYF. In nucleotides, the CDR3 is TGTGCCATCAGTGAGTCAGGGAACAACACAGGGAGGGTAGCCAAAAACATTCAGTACTTC.

This chain uses TRBV6-6 with TRBJ1-5; 9 bases match TRBD1. This CDR3 contains 15 residues. With 5 bases clipped from V and 1 base from J, the junction kept 3 bases outside the gene matches. The germline CDR1 and CDR2 sequences are MNHNY and SVGAGI (reference sequence). The DNA of the CDR3 is TGTGCCAGCAGTAGGGACAGGGCGAGCAATCAGCCCCAGCATTTT. Translated, it gives CASSRDRASNQPQHF.

V is TRBV9 and J is TRBJ1-4, with D perhaps matching TRBD1 (5 bases). Germline V lookup: CDR1 SGDLS, CDR2 YYNGEE. V lost 3 bases and J 3 bases, leaving 15 bases between the germline ends. The CDR3 spans 16 residues. CDR3 DNA: TGTGCCAGCAGCGCCACGATAGGGGCACCTAATGAAAAACTGTTTTTT. This sequence encodes CASSATIGAPNEKLFF.

The genes are TRBV9 and TRBJ1-5; D is perhaps TRBD1 (6 bases). The CDR3 length is 13 residues. Per germline, CDR1 SGDLS and CDR2 YYNGEE. Trimming cost V 3 bases and J 16 bases, with 20 bases left between them. The CDR3 is CASSAGAGQGLHF. The CDR3, as DNA: TGTGCCAGCAGCGCTGGAGCGGGACAAGGCTTACATTTT.

This chain joins TRBV5-6 and TRBJ2-1, with TRBD2 identical over 9 bases. Germline V gene lookup returns CDR1 SGHDT and CDR2 YYEEEE. Losses at the gene ends were 2 bases for V and 7 bases for J; bases not matched to a gene: 4. The CDR3 runs to 14 residues. The CDR3 DNA follows: TGTGCCAGCAGCTTCGGCGGGGGGGCAAATGAGCAGTTCTTC. This translates into CASSFGGGANEQFF.

The gene calls are TRBV5-4 and TRBJ1-1, with 10 bases that match TRBD1. The CDR3 is made up of 16 amino acids. Germline V gene data show CDR1 as SGHNT and CDR2 as YYREEE (reference sequence). V was clipped by 0 bases and J by 2 bases; unmatched bases: 4. This chain's CDR3 is CASSLGDRGLNTEAFF. The CDR3, as DNA: TGTGCCAGCAGCTTGGGGGACAGGGGACTTAACACTGAAGCTTTCTTT.

The chain employs TRBV11-2 and TRBJ2-2, with D uncertain. Germline V gene data show CDR1 as SGHAT and CDR2 as FQNNGV. The V gene lost 7 bases and the J gene lost 3 bases, with 21 bases spanning the gap. This CDR3 contains 17 residues. CDR3 in DNA: TGTGCCAGCACCCCAGGCTGGCCAAGACAACACACCGGGGAGCTGTTTTTT. This codes for CASTPGWPRQHTGELFF.

The chain uses TRBV7-8 and TRBJ2-5; D call uncertain. The germline V and J ends were trimmed by 5 bases and 0 bases, with 10 bases remaining between them. The CDR3 is 14 residues long. Germline V gene sequence: CDR1 SGHVS, CDR2 FQNEAQ. The CDR3 DNA reads as TGTGCCAGCAGCCTCTACGGGTACCAAGAGACCCAGTACTTC. As protein: CASSLYGYQETQYF.

This clone showed up just a few times. The DNA of the CDR3 is TGTGCCAGCGGAGACGCGGGTTTCTACGAGCAGTACTTC. Protein sequence: CASGDAGFYEQYF. The V and J genes are TRBV13 and TRBJ2-7, with D perhaps matching TRBD2 (5 bases). The CDR3 runs 13 residues. CDR1 is PRHDT, CDR2 FYEKMQ, per germline (reference sequence). V was trimmed by 8 bases and J by 3 bases, leaving 14 bases between them.